The clone carrying this TCR beta chain was observed once. Its antigen is not identified. The data originate from a study of blood T cells in healthy people across ages. The sample, roughly 9.5 milliliters of peripheral blood, was drawn from each donor. There were at least 5.5 micrograms of total RNA extracted from every sample. The second PCR ran about 6 to 12 cycles with a sample-barcoded 5' primer and J-beta primers. Sequencing recovered at least 2.5 million CDR3-containing paired-end reads from each sample. TCRdb reprocessed the 5' RACE reads via MiXCR and lists one record per CDR3 protein. The sample consists of over 600,000 distinct CDR3 sequences, 56% of them appearing once. General study findings and limits: Per million T cells, the diversity of TCR beta decreased roughly linearly as age advanced.

The CDR3 runs 17 residues. The rearrangement uses TRBV21-1 and TRBJ2-3; whether TRBD1, the table's D call, matches the DNA was not checked. TRBV21-1 is labeled a pseudogene. The sequencing sample was made of blood. The TCR was taken from a man between 35 and 55 years old in good health. The CDR3 sequence: CASSKAVQGARTDTQYF. The CDR3 nucleotides are TGTGCCAGCAGCAAAGCGGTACAGGGGGCGAGAACAGATACGCAGTATTTT.